The rows below give T cell receptor beta chains drawn from one sample of a study of blood T cell repertoires in COVID-19. The table came from immunoSEQ multiplex PCR; TCRdb's copy has only in-frame clones and leaves some out. The table has 50,000 to 65,000 clones, about four fifths seen once. Sequencing input: peripheral blood. The receptors stem from a woman aged 45-65 years with active or convalescent COVID-19. Each CDR3 is given with its conserved first and last residue. Fields, in order: J gene, CDR3 length, V gene, clone size, D gene, CDR3 DNA, CDR3 protein. A D gene is named only where the DNA matches it firmly. Expanded clones get a size class; other rows say once, few or many, or leave the size out.

J: TRBJ2-2; length: 15; V: TRBV30; size: NA; D: TRBD2; DNA: TGTGCCTGGAGTATGGGACTAGCGTTCACCGGGGAGCTGTTTTTT; CDR3: CAWSMGLAFTGELFF
J: TRBJ2-7; length: 14; V: TRBV2; size: NA; D: TRBD2; DNA: TGTGCCAGCAAAGGGACTACCTCCTTCGGCGAGCAGTACTTC; CDR3: CASKGTTSFGEQYF
J: TRBJ1-1; length: 14; V: TRBV27; size: NA; D: NA; DNA: TGTGCCAGCAGTTTATGGGGGCAGGACACTGAAGCTTTCTTT; CDR3: CASSLWGQDTEAFF
J: TRBJ2-5; length: 15; V: TRBV7-2; size: few; D: NA; DNA: TGTGCCAGCAGCTTAGGACCGGGCGGGAAAGAGACCCAGTACTTC; CDR3: CASSLGPGGKETQYF
J: TRBJ2-7; length: 16; V: TRBV9; size: NA; D: TRBD2; DNA: TGTGCCAGCAGCGTGTCGGGACTAGCCTCGGGCTACGAGCAGTACTTC; CDR3: CASSVSGLASGYEQYF
J: TRBJ1-1; length: 15; V: TRBV5-1; size: NA; D: NA; DNA: TGCGCCAGCAGCTGGGGGGACTCGCGTGAAACTGAAGCTTTCTTT; CDR3: CASSWGDSRETEAFF
J: TRBJ1-2; length: 14; V: TRBV10-3; size: NA; D: TRBD1; DNA: TGTGCCATCAGAGGATCGGACAGGGGATATGGCTACACCTTC; CDR3: CAIRGSDRGYGYTF
J: TRBJ1-2; length: 13; V: TRBV2; size: NA; D: TRBD1; DNA: TGTGCCAGCAGTTACACAGGGGAGGATGGCTACACCTTC; CDR3: CASSYTGEDGYTF
J: TRBJ1-5; length: 14; V: TRBV30; size: NA; D: TRBD1; DNA: TGTGCCTGGAACAGGGACAGGGTCGGTCAGCCCCAGCATTTT; CDR3: CAWNRDRVGQPQHF
J: TRBJ2-7; length: 14; V: TRBV5-1; size: NA; D: TRBD1; DNA: TGCGCCAGCAGCTTGGTTGGACAGGGCTACGAGCAGTACTTC; CDR3: CASSLVGQGYEQYF
J: TRBJ2-1; length: 17; V: TRBV18; size: once; D: NA; DNA: TGTGCCAGCTCACCCCTTAATAGCGGAGGCTCCTACAATGAGCAGTTCTTC; CDR3: CASSPLNSGGSYNEQFF
J: TRBJ2-1; length: 14; V: TRBV27; size: NA; D: TRBD2; DNA: TGTGCCAGCAGTGGGGGGACTAGCTACAATGAGCAGTTCTTC; CDR3: CASSGGTSYNEQFF
J: TRBJ2-7; length: 16; V: TRBV18; size: NA; D: NA; DNA: TGTGCCAGCTCACCGATAGAGGATGCAGGGCACTACGAGCAGTACTTC; CDR3: CASSPIEDAGHYEQYF
J: TRBJ2-1; length: 12; V: TRBV19; size: NA; D: NA; DNA: TGTGCCAGTAGTATCCGCGGGAATGAGCAGTTCTTC; CDR3: CASSIRGNEQFF
J: TRBJ2-5; length: 15; V: TRBV27; size: NA; D: TRBD2; DNA: TGTGCCAGCAGCGAAACCCGGGACTACGGAGAGACCCAGTACTTC; CDR3: CASSETRDYGETQYF
J: TRBJ1-2; length: 13; V: TRBV5-8; size: NA; D: NA; DNA: TGTGCCAGCAGCTTGCGCGTAGAGTATGGCTACACCTTC; CDR3: CASSLRVEYGYTF
J: TRBJ1-2; length: 17; V: TRBV5-4; size: few; D: TRBD1; DNA: TGTGCCAGCAGCTCCCGAAAGGGGGCGGATAGTAGCTATGGCTACACCTTC; CDR3: CASSSRKGADSSYGYTF
J: TRBJ1-5; length: 14; V: TRBV7-2; size: NA; D: TRBD1; DNA: TGTGCCAGCAGCTCAATGACAGGGGGCCAGCCCCAGCATTTT; CDR3: CASSSMTGGQPQHF
J: TRBJ2-3; length: 15; V: TRBV11-1; size: NA; D: NA; DNA: TGTGCCAGCAGCTTAAGCCCTGCGGCGGGAGATACGCAGTATTTT; CDR3: CASSLSPAAGDTQYF
J: TRBJ1-2; length: 13; V: TRBV3-1/TRBV3-2; size: NA; D: NA; DNA: TGTGCCAGCAGCCAAGATCAGAGGGATGGCTACACCTTC; CDR3: CASSQDQRDGYTF
J: TRBJ2-7; length: 14; V: TRBV15; size: NA; D: NA; DNA: TGTGCCACCAGCAGTTGGCAGTACTCCTACGAGCAGTACTTC; CDR3: CATSSWQYSYEQYF
J: TRBJ1-2; length: 13; V: TRBV9; size: NA; D: NA; DNA: TGTGCCAGCAGCTTACTTACTAACTATGGCTACACCTTC; CDR3: CASSLLTNYGYTF
J: TRBJ2-2; length: 15; V: TRBV7-2; size: few; D: NA; DNA: TGTGCCAGCAGCCCAGGGGTCGCGAACACCGGGGAGCTGTTTTTT; CDR3: CASSPGVANTGELFF
J: TRBJ2-7; length: 12; V: TRBV6-2/TRBV6-3; size: few; D: NA; DNA: TGTGCCAGCAGTACGCTAGTCTACGAGCAGTACTTC; CDR3: CASSTLVYEQYF
J: TRBJ2-3; length: 15; V: TRBV25-1; size: NA; D: NA; DNA: TGTGCCAGCAGTGAATACAGGGTACACACAGATACGCAGTATTTT; CDR3: CASSEYRVHTDTQYF
J: TRBJ2-4; length: 13; V: TRBV19; size: NA; D: NA; DNA: TGTGCCAGTAGTATCCAAAAAGGGGACATTCAGTACTTC; CDR3: CASSIQKGDIQYF
J: TRBJ1-2; length: 15; V: TRBV18; size: NA; D: NA; DNA: TGTGCCAGCTCCCCTCAAAGACTGAGCACCTATGGCTACACCTTC; CDR3: CASSPQRLSTYGYTF
J: TRBJ1-1; length: 13; V: TRBV7-9; size: NA; D: NA; DNA: TGTGCCAGCAGCTTAGACCCACACCGGAGGGCTTTCTTT; CDR3: CASSLDPHRRAFF
J: TRBJ1-6; length: 15; V: TRBV7-9; size: NA; D: TRBD1; DNA: TGTGCCAGCAGCTTAGTTGGGACAGATAATTCACCCCTCCACTTT; CDR3: CASSLVGTDNSPLHF
J: TRBJ2-1; length: 16; V: TRBV28; size: once; D: NA; DNA: TGTGCCAGCAGTTTATCCGTTGTGAGCTCCTACAATGAGCAGTTCTTC; CDR3: CASSLSVVSSYNEQFF
J: TRBJ1-1; length: 11; V: TRBV30; size: once; D: NA; DNA: TGTGCCTGGAGTGACTACGATGGAGCTTTCTTT; CDR3: CAWSDYDGAFF
J: TRBJ2-1; length: 16; V: TRBV5-1; size: NA; D: TRBD2; DNA: TGCGCCAGCAGCTTGGGGCGGGAGGACTCCTACAATGAGCAGTTCTTC; CDR3: CASSLGREDSYNEQFF
J: TRBJ1-1; length: 15; V: TRBV5-6; size: NA; D: NA; DNA: TGTGCCAGCAGCTCCCGTGTTGGAGTGAACACTGAAGCTTTCTTT; CDR3: CASSSRVGVNTEAFF
J: TRBJ1-1; length: 13; V: TRBV4-2; size: NA; D: NA; DNA: TGTGCCAGCCAGGACAGAGAGAACACTGAAGCTTTCTTT; CDR3: CASQDRENTEAFF
J: TRBJ2-7; length: 14; V: TRBV30; size: few; D: NA; DNA: TGTGCCTGGAGTGTGGCAGGGGAGATTAACGAGCAGTACTTC; CDR3: CAWSVAGEINEQYF
J: TRBJ2-5; length: 11; V: TRBV2; size: few; D: NA; DNA: TGTGCCAGCAGTGCCTATGAGACCCAGTACTTC; CDR3: CASSAYETQYF
J: TRBJ1-3; length: 17; V: TRBV19; size: NA; D: NA; DNA: TGTGCCAGTAGCCCCCTAGTAGGCATCAACTCTGGAAACACCATATATTTT; CDR3: CASSPLVGINSGNTIYF
J: TRBJ1-1; length: 15; V: TRBV6-6; size: NA; D: TRBD1; DNA: TGTGCCAGCAGTCCTGGGGACAGGCGGAACACTGAAGCTTTCTTT; CDR3: CASSPGDRRNTEAFF
J: TRBJ2-1; length: 17; V: TRBV7-9; size: NA; D: TRBD2; DNA: TGTGCCAGCAGCTTACGGCTAGCGGGAGAACGGCGACATGAGCAGTTCTTC; CDR3: CASSLRLAGERRHEQFF
J: TRBJ2-1; length: 17; V: TRBV5-4; size: NA; D: TRBD2; DNA: TGTGCCAGCAGCCCGGGACTAGCGGGAGGAAGCCCCAATGAGCAGTTCTTC; CDR3: CASSPGLAGGSPNEQFF
J: TRBJ1-1; length: 15; V: TRBV2; size: NA; D: TRBD1; DNA: TGTGCCAGCAGTGAAGGGAGGGGGCCGCTCGTGGTCGCTTTCTTT; CDR3: CASSEGRGPLVVAFF
J: TRBJ2-7; length: 16; V: TRBV7-2; size: NA; D: NA; DNA: TGTGCCAGCAGCACCTTCCCAAGGGGCCAGTCCTACGAGCAGTACTTC; CDR3: CASSTFPRGQSYEQYF
J: TRBJ1-1; length: 12; V: TRBV7-2; size: NA; D: NA; DNA: TGTGCCAGCGGATTATCAAGGGGTGAAGCTTTCTTT; CDR3: CASGLSRGEAFF
J: TRBJ1-2; length: 13; V: TRBV10-3; size: NA; D: NA; DNA: TGTGCCATCAGTGAGACAGGGTTATATGGCTACACCTTC; CDR3: CAISETGLYGYTF
J: TRBJ2-7; length: 14; V: TRBV5-1; size: few; D: NA; DNA: TGCGCCAGCAGCTTGGCCCAGGGTAAGGCCGAGCAGTACTTC; CDR3: CASSLAQGKAEQYF
J: TRBJ2-4; length: 18; V: TRBV4-1; size: NA; D: TRBD1; DNA: TGCGCCAGCAGCCAAGGCCCGGGACAGGGGGTAGCCAAAAACATTCAGTACTTC; CDR3: CASSQGPGQGVAKNIQYF
J: TRBJ1-2; length: 15; V: TRBV7-9; size: NA; D: NA; DNA: TGTGCCAGCAGCCAAACAGGCCCACCTAACTATGGCTACACCTTC; CDR3: CASSQTGPPNYGYTF
J: TRBJ2-5; length: 18; V: TRBV10-3; size: NA; D: TRBD2; DNA: TGTGCCATCAGTGAGTCGTCGGCTAGCGGGAGGGCCCCAGAGACCCAGTACTTC; CDR3: CAISESSASGRAPETQYF
J: TRBJ2-5; length: 16; V: TRBV11-2; size: NA; D: NA; DNA: TGTGCCAGCAGCTTGGTACCTAGCCTCGGCCAAGAGACCCAGTACTTC; CDR3: CASSLVPSLGQETQYF
J: TRBJ1-5; length: 15; V: TRBV10-3; size: few; D: NA; DNA: TGTGCCATCAGTGAGATCGGGGTGGTTGGGCAGCCCCAGCATTTT; CDR3: CAISEIGVVGQPQHF
J: TRBJ2-5; length: 17; V: TRBV18; size: NA; D: TRBD1; DNA: TGTGCCAGCGCAACCGAAACGATAAAACAGGGGCAAGAGACCCAGTACTTC; CDR3: CASATETIKQGQETQYF
J: TRBJ2-4; length: 17; V: TRBV18; size: NA; D: TRBD2; DNA: TGTGCCAGCACATCCGACGCGTTAGCGGGAGCCAAAAACATTCAGTACTTC; CDR3: CASTSDALAGAKNIQYF
J: TRBJ2-1; length: 17; V: TRBV3-1/TRBV3-2; size: NA; D: NA; DNA: TGTGCCAGCAGCCAAGATTCCGTGACTAGAGGGGACAATGAGCAGTTCTTC; CDR3: CASSQDSVTRGDNEQFF
J: TRBJ1-2; length: 14; V: TRBV30; size: NA; D: NA; DNA: TGTGCCTGGAGCCGGCAGGAGGGAGCCTATGGCTACACCTTC; CDR3: CAWSRQEGAYGYTF
J: TRBJ2-2; length: 14; V: TRBV7-3; size: NA; D: NA; DNA: TGTGCCAGCAGCCCCGGGGTCCTGGACGGGGAGCTGTTTTTT; CDR3: CASSPGVLDGELFF
J: TRBJ2-1; length: 16; V: TRBV5-4; size: NA; D: TRBD2; DNA: TGTGCCAGCAGCTTGATCCACGGAGCGGGAACATCATTGCAGTTCTTC; CDR3: CASSLIHGAGTSLQFF
J: TRBJ2-3; length: 15; V: TRBV19; size: NA; D: NA; DNA: TGTGCCAGTAAAGGGACTTCAACGATCACAGATACGCAGTATTTT; CDR3: CASKGTSTITDTQYF
J: TRBJ2-6; length: 18; V: TRBV7-2; size: NA; D: TRBD2; DNA: TGTGCCAGCAGCCCGTCAAGCGGGATTAGGTCTGGGGCCAACGTCCTGACTTTC; CDR3: CASSPSSGIRSGANVLTF
J: TRBJ2-2; length: 14; V: TRBV5-1; size: NA; D: NA; DNA: TGCGCCAGCGCAGGGGGGAGGCCCACCGGGGAGCTGTTTTTT; CDR3: CASAGGRPTGELFF
J: TRBJ2-1; length: 13; V: TRBV6-5; size: NA; D: TRBD2; DNA: TGTGCCAGCAGGACTAGCGCAAACAATGAGCAGTTCTTC; CDR3: CASRTSANNEQFF